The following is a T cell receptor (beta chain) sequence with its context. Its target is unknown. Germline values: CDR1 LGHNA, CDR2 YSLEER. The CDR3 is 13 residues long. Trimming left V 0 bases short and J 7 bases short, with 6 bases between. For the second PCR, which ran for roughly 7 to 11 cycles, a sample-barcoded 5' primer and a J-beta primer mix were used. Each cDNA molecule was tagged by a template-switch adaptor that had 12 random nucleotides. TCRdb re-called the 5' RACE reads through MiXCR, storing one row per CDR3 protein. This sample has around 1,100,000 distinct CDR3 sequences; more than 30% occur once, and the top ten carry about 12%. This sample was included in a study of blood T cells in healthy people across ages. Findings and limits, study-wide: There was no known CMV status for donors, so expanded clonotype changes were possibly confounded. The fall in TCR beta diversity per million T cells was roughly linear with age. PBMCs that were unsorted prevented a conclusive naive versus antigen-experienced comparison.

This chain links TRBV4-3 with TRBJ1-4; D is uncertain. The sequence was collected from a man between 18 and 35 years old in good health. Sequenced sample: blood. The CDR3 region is CASSQERFEKLFF. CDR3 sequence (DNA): TGCGCCAGCAGCCAAGAGAGGTTTGAAAAACTGTTTTTT.